The 23 T cell receptor beta chains presented below share a single source sample, sequenced in a study of Graves' ophthalmopathy and Graves' hyperthyroidism. TCR beta CDR3 regions were amplified from RNA transcripts. In the first round, RT-PCR was carried out with HTBI primers, and a multiplex PCR formed the second round. One entry per CDR3 protein results from TCRdb running MiXCR on the multiplex PCR reads. Among approximately 480,000 distinct CDR3 sequences, around 14% were seen once, and the ten largest hold more than 8.5%. Sequenced material: blood. The receptors here all came from a woman in her twenties or thirties with Graves' ophthalmopathy.

This clonotype is a singleton in its sample. A read error is possible here, since a much larger clone lies one base away. CDR3 in amino acids: CASRVAEGRYGYTF. In DNA form, the CDR3 reads TGTGCCAGCAGGGTTGCCGAGGGCCGCTATGGCTACACCTTC. The chain has TRBV6-1 and TRBJ1-2, with D unresolved. Trimming cost V 6 bases and J 4 bases, with 15 bases left between them. CDR1 is MNHNS and CDR2 is SASEGT in the germline V gene. The CDR3 sequence is 14 residues long.

This clonotype was counted at least ten times. The rearrangement joins TRBV28 to TRBJ2-3; 8 bases are a match to TRBD2. J lost 3 bases, V lost 5 bases, and 7 bases had no gene match. The CDR3 contains 15 residues. In germline, CDR1 is MDHEN, CDR2 SYDVKM. The CDR3 DNA follows: TGTGCCAGCAGTGTGACGGGACTAGTGACAGATACGCAGTATTTT. Translated: CASSVTGLVTDTQYF.

This clonotype appeared many times. The chain uses TRBV19 and TRBJ1-1, with D possibly TRBD1 on 6 matching bases. The germline gives CDR1 LNHDA, CDR2 SQIVND (reference sequence). Trimming pared 7 bases from V and 4 bases from J, leaving 22 bases between. The CDR3 consists of 16 residues. CDR3 DNA sequence: TGTGCCAGTAAAGTATTGGGGTCGAGAGGGGGCACTGAAGCTTTCTTT. It yields the protein CASKVLGSRGGTEAFF.

This clonotype was counted ten times or more. This sequence joins TRBV6-1 and TRBJ1-4, with 7 nucleotides matching TRBD1. With V trimmed by 6 bases and J by 3 bases, 7 bases remained unmatched. This CDR3 has 15 amino acids. CDR1 and CDR2 from the germline V gene are MNHNS and SASEGT. The CDR3 DNA sequence: TGTGCCAGCAGCATCCAGGGGGAAGCTAATGAAAAACTGTTTTTT. It yields the protein CASSIQGEANEKLFF.

Note on this clonotype: A read error may be the cause here, since a much bigger clone is one base away. The chain recombines TRBV6-2 or TRBV6-3 with TRBJ1-1; D call uncertain. The CDR3 extends over 13 amino acids. Germline CDR1 reads MNHEY; CDR2 reads SVGEGT. The CDR3 DNA is TGTGCCAGCAGTTACCGAATGAACACTGAAGCTTGCTTT. Protein sequence: CASSYRMNTEACF.

This clonotype occurred a few times. CDR3 sequence: CASSQDAGGYTQYF. The CDR3 coding sequence is TGTGCCAGCAGCCAAGATGCCGGGGGCTATACGCAGTATTTT. The J gene is TRBJ2-3, the V gene TRBV14, with D possibly called TRBD1 or TRBD2 (6 bases each). V shed 0 bases and J shed 7 bases, with 11 bases lying between them. Per germline, CDR1 SGHDN and CDR2 FVKESK. The length of the CDR3 is 14 residues. Complete variable domain (other parts from reference TRBV14 and TRBJ2-3): EAGVTQFPSHSVIEKGQTVTLRCDPISGHDNLYWYRRVMGKEIKFLLHFVKESKQDESGMPNNRFLAERTGGTYSTLKVQPAELEDSGVYFCASSQDAGGYTQYFGPGTRLTVL.

This chain uses TRBV6-1 with TRBJ2-5; D is ambiguous. CDR3 length: 13 amino acids. Germline V lookup: CDR1 MNHNS, CDR2 SASEGT. Trimming removed 11 bases at V and 2 bases at J, with 15 bases between. The CDR3 reads CAVSWGPQETQYF. Written as DNA, the CDR3 is TGTGCCGTCAGCTGGGGTCCGCAAGAGACCCAGTACTTC.

This clonotype was detected many times. The CDR3: CASSDRGRGQPQHF. The CDR3 DNA reads TGTGCCAGCAGTGACAGGGGGCGCGGACAGCCCCAGCATTTT. The chain couples TRBV28 to TRBJ1-5; TRBD1 agrees at 10 bases. The V and J ends lost 5 bases and 7 bases, in that order; junction bases with no gene match: 5. The CDR3 extends over 14 amino acids. Germline CDR1 and CDR2: MDHEN and SYDVKM.

This clonotype was counted only a few times. The chain is built from TRBV12-3 or TRBV12-4 and TRBJ1-2, with a tentative D call TRBD1 (6 bases). There are 17 residues in the CDR3. The V end lost 5 bases, the J end lost 4 bases, and 23 bases lay between the germline ends. The CDR3 DNA reads TGTGCCAGCAGTCACCGGGACACTGAGGCCTTGGGCTATGGCTACACCTTC. It codes for CASSHRDTEALGYGYTF.

The sample holds many counts of this clonotype. The chain recombines TRBV11-3 with TRBJ2-7, with D possibly TRBD1 on 5 matching bases. V was cut by 2 bases and J by 5 bases, with 13 bases left in between. This CDR3 is 14 amino acids long. Germline lookup yields CDR1 SGHNT and CDR2 YENEEA. The chain's CDR3 is CASSLTGPIDEQYF. In DNA, the CDR3 is TGTGCCAGCAGCTTAACAGGACCCATCGACGAGCAGTACTTC.

The table lists this clonotype with many counts. The rearrangement uses TRBV28 and TRBJ2-5; 10 bases line up with TRBD1. Germline CDR1 and CDR2: MDHEN and SYDVKM. The CDR3 contains 12 residues. V lost 10 bases, J lost 4 bases, and 3 bases stayed unmatched. The CDR3 bases are TGTGCCACCGGGACAGGGGTAGAGACCCAGTACTTC. Encoded protein: CATGTGVETQYF.

This clonotype has a count of ten or more. The rearrangement uses TRBV6-5 and TRBJ1-2, with D possibly being TRBD1 (5 bases). The CDR3 consists of 13 residues. V dropped 2 bases and J dropped 6 bases, with 10 bases sitting between them. Germline CDR1 is MNHEY and CDR2 is SVGAGI. The CDR3 loop is CASSYARGNGYTF. CDR3 bases: TGTGCCAGCAGTTACGCGAGGGGAAATGGCTACACCTTC.

The chain is built from TRBV29-1 and TRBJ1-1; D gene unclear. CDR1 SQVTM and CDR2 ANQGSEA come from the germline V gene. CDR3 length: 12 residues. With 3 bases removed from V and 1 base from J, the gap between germline ends came to 6 bases. CDR3 in amino acids: CSVEGSNTEAFF. The CDR3 region has the DNA TGCAGCGTTGAGGGGTCGAACACTGAAGCTTTCTTT.

This clonotype was seen many times. The chain carries TRBV20-1 and TRBJ1-5; 9 bases match TRBD1. This CDR3 is 14 amino acids long. Unmatched junction bases numbered 8, after V lost 5 bases and J lost 6 bases. The germline V gene has CDR1 DFQATT and CDR2 SNEGSKA (reference sequence). This chain's CDR3 is CSAGTGGPLQPQHF. The CDR3 nucleotides read TGCAGTGCTGGTACAGGGGGCCCGCTTCAGCCCCAGCATTTT.

This clonotype was seen ten or more times. The genes are TRBV5-1 and TRBJ1-2, with a weak D call TRBD1 (6 bases). The CDR3 is made up of 14 amino acids. V was pared by 0 bases and J by 7 bases, with 13 bases between. Germline V gives CDR1 SGHRS, CDR2 YFSETQ. The DNA for the CDR3 is TGCGCCAGCAGCTTGGACAAGGGGGTTCCTGGCTACACCTTC. As protein: CASSLDKGVPGYTF.

In this sample, this clonotype turned up many times. The CDR3 coding sequence is TGCAGCGTTTTGGGACTAGCGGGGATCGGACTAACCGGGGAGCTGTTTTTT. Translation gives CSVLGLAGIGLTGELFF. J is TRBJ2-2 and V is TRBV29-1; 13 bases line up with TRBD2. Trimming cost V 5 bases and J 5 bases; bases outside gene matches: 11. The germline V gene has CDR1 SQVTM and CDR2 ANQGSEA. The CDR3 is made up of 17 amino acids.

This rearrangement joins TRBV10-3 to TRBJ1-6, with D possibly being TRBD1 (5 bases). V was cut by 5 bases and J by 13 bases, with 18 bases left in between. Germline V gene sequence: CDR1 ENHRY, CDR2 SYGVKD. The CDR3 consists of 14 residues. The CDR3 loop reads CAISLDTLGAPLHF. CDR3 bases: TGTGCCATCAGTCTGGACACCCTTGGGGCTCCCCTCCACTTT.

Of note for this clonotype: It is likely a read error, because the conserved phenylalanine at the end of the CDR3 is missing. The gene calls are TRBV19 and TRBJ1-5; a possible D gene is TRBD1 (5 bases). The CDR3 extends over 15 amino acids. V was clipped by 7 bases and J by 7 bases, with 20 bases between them. The germline V gene encodes CDR1 LNHDA and CDR2 SQIVND (reference sequence). The CDR3 region is CASTSGRGRGQPQHV. For the CDR3, the DNA is TGTGCCAGTACCTCGGGTCGGGGACGCGGGCAGCCCCAGCATGTT.

The rearrangement links TRBV12-3 or TRBV12-4 to TRBJ1-5; no clear D. This CDR3 is built from 13 residues. The ends were cut back, 7 bases at V and 2 bases at J, with 9 bases in the middle. The CDR3 spells CASMAGRNQPQHF. The CDR3, as DNA: TGTGCCAGCATGGCTGGGCGCAATCAGCCCCAGCATTTT.

This clonotype was picked up many times. This chain joins TRBV6-1 and TRBJ2-2; 7 nucleotides align to TRBD2. Germline lookup yields CDR1 MNHNS and CDR2 SASEGT. The V gene end was trimmed by 6 bases and the J gene end by 5 bases; junction bases not matched to a gene: 9. This CDR3 comprises 15 residues. The CDR3 sequence is CASRRDYRGTGELFF. Written as DNA, the CDR3 is TGTGCCAGCAGGAGGGACTACCGTGGGACCGGGGAGCTGTTTTTT.

The table lists this clonotype with many counts. This chain links TRBV6-1 with TRBJ1-2; D ambiguous. In germline, CDR1 is MNHNS, CDR2 SASEGT. The V end lost 5 bases, the J end lost 2 bases, and 18 bases lay between the germline ends. The CDR3 totals 16 residues. CDR3 sequence reads: CASSQGLGGSNYGYTF. The CDR3 DNA is TGTGCCAGCAGTCAAGGGTTGGGCGGATCAAACTATGGCTACACCTTC.

This clonotype occurred a few times. The genes are TRBV6-1 and TRBJ2-5, with D tentatively TRBD1 (6 bases). Deletions cut 7 bases from V and 5 bases from J, with 20 bases between. In germline, CDR1 is MNHNS, CDR2 SASEGT. This CDR3 has 15 residues. DNA for the CDR3: TGTGCCAGCATCTTAGGGGGAGCGGTGGGCGAGACCCAGTACTTC. Its protein is CASILGGAVGETQYF.

This clonotype was detected ten times or more. V usage is TRBV11-2 and J usage is TRBJ1-1; tentative D call: TRBD1 (6 bases). The ends were cut back, 5 bases at V and 1 base at J, with 20 bases in the middle. Germline lookup yields CDR1 SGHAT and CDR2 FQNNGV. The length of the CDR3 is 17 residues. The CDR3 DNA reads TGTGCCAGCAGCCGACGGGTCTGGGGGCGCGAGAACACTGAAGCTTTCTTT. The encoded protein is CASSRRVWGRENTEAFF.